The rows below give T cell receptor beta chains drawn from one sample of a study of cytomegalovirus exposure and HLA in healthy donors. Sequenced by immunoSEQ multiplex PCR; TCRdb stores in-frame clones only, minus some. The data show about 230,000 clones, more than 75% seen once. The specimen sequenced was PBMCs. The receptor source for this set is a human donor in good health. Each CDR3 is given with its conserved first and last residue. The order of the fields is clone size, D gene, V gene, J gene, CDR3 DNA, CDR3 protein. A D gene is named only where the DNA matches it firmly. Some rows have no size entry. The others give once, few or many, or a class for an expanded clone.

>-|-|TRBV4-1|TRBJ2-2
TGCGCCAGCAGATTCGGGGTCACGAACACCGGGGAGCTGTTTTTT
CASRFGVTNTGELFF
>-|-|TRBV15|TRBJ2-7
TGTGCCACCAGCAGAGGGGGGGAGTTCTACGAGCAGTACTTC
CATSRGGEFYEQYF
>-|-|TRBV2|TRBJ2-3
TGTGCCAGCTCGGAGGGGCCAGGGTCGCGGCAGTATTTT
CASSEGPGSRQYF
>once|-|TRBV5-1|TRBJ2-6
TGCGCCAGCAGCTTGACAGGCCTTGGCTCTGGGGCCAACGTCCTGACTTTC
CASSLTGLGSGANVLTF
>-|TRBD2|TRBV7-2|TRBJ2-1
TGTGCCAGCAGCTTCTTGGCGGGAGGGCCCGATGAGCAGTTCTTC
CASSFLAGGPDEQFF
>-|-|TRBV5-1|TRBJ1-3
TGCGCCAGCAGCCCTAAAGGAGGGGGGGGATACTCTGGAAACACCATATATTTT
CASSPKGGGGYSGNTIYF
>-|-|TRBV6-1|TRBJ2-7
TGTGCCACCTCGATTGCGAGCATTAGCTCCTACGAGCAGTACTTC
CATSIASISSYEQYF
>-|-|TRBV7-9|TRBJ2-1
TGTGCCAGCAGCTCCCAGGTCTACAATGAGCAGTTCTTC
CASSSQVYNEQFF
>-|TRBD1|TRBV5-6|TRBJ1-2
TGTGCCAGCAGTGCGGGACAGGGTGCGGAGGGCTACACCTTC
CASSAGQGAEGYTF
>-|TRBD2|TRBV10-1|TRBJ2-5
TGCGCCAGCAGTGAGTCGAGAGCGGGAGTTTTTGAGACCCAGTACTTC
CASSESRAGVFETQYF
>-|TRBD2|TRBV14|TRBJ2-7
TGTGCCAGCAGCCAGGCGTGGGTCGGACTAGCTCGGGGCAGCGAGCAGTACTTC
CASSQAWVGLARGSEQYF
>-|TRBD1|TRBV29-1|TRBJ2-5
TGCAGCGTTAAGACAGGGCACCCTTTATCGACCCAGTACTTC
CSVKTGHPLSTQYF
>-|-|TRBV11-2|TRBJ1-1
TGTGCCAGCAGCGTTGGGGGGGCGACTGAAGCTTTCTTT
CASSVGGATEAFF
>-|TRBD2|TRBV7-3|TRBJ2-3
TGTGCCAGCAGCTTAAAAGCGGGAGGAGATACGCAGTATTTT
CASSLKAGGDTQYF
>-|TRBD2|TRBV19|TRBJ2-2
TGTGCCAGTAGTCCGGGTGTTTCGACTAGCGTGGGCGGGGAGCTGTTTTTT
CASSPGVSTSVGGELFF
>-|-|TRBV6-5|TRBJ1-4
TGTGCCAGCAGCCGCCGGGACTCCCATAATGAAAAACTGTTTTTT
CASSRRDSHNEKLFF
>-|TRBD2|TRBV2|TRBJ2-7
TGTGCCAGCAGTCGCGGGAGGGCCTACGAGCAGTACTTC
CASSRGRAYEQYF
>-|TRBD1|TRBV19|TRBJ1-1
TGTGCCAGTAGTCTAATGACAGGGTGGAACACTGAAGCTTTCTTT
CASSLMTGWNTEAFF
>few|-|TRBV5-1|TRBJ2-3
TGCGCCAGCAGCTTGGGGAGGGATTCGCAGTATTTT
CASSLGRDSQYF
>once|TRBD1|TRBV10-3|TRBJ2-7
TGTGCCATTGCACCGGGACAGGGGGACTACGAGCAGTACTTC
CAIAPGQGDYEQYF
>-|-|TRBV19|TRBJ2-7
TGTGCCAGTAGTGGAGAGACCGGGACTGGTTCCTACGAGCAGTACTTC
CASSGETGTGSYEQYF
>-|TRBD2|TRBV7-2|TRBJ2-5
TGTGCCAGCAGCTCGACGACTAGCGGGAGGGCGCAGGAGACCCAGTACTTC
CASSSTTSGRAQETQYF
>-|-|TRBV11-2|TRBJ1-5
TGTGCCAGCAGCTTGGGTGACGGAGAGTACAATCAGCCCCAGCATTTT
CASSLGDGEYNQPQHF
>-|-|TRBV12-5|TRBJ2-7
TGTGCTAGTGGTTTGGTACTGGAGAACTCCCAATCCAACGCCGAGCAGTACTTC
CASGLVLENSQSNAEQYF
>-|-|TRBV5-4|TRBJ2-7
TGTGCCAGCAGCTTGGCCGGTGCGGGAATCGGGTCCGAGCAGTACTTC
CASSLAGAGIGSEQYF
>-|-|TRBV4-1|TRBJ2-7
TGCGCCAGCAGCCAAGCTCAACAGGGAGCCTACGAGCAGTACTTC
CASSQAQQGAYEQYF
>few|TRBD1|TRBV19|TRBJ2-5
TGTGCCAGTAGCCGGGACAGGGAAGAGACCCAGTACTTC
CASSRDREETQYF